The following is a T cell receptor beta chain sequence with its context. The specificity of this receptor is unknown. Qualities for individual bases were not recorded, and no much larger clone is one base off. The time point tag for this specimen amounts to: persistent/refractory GD, antithyroid drugs over 5 years with positive TRAb. For both TCR sequencing and RNA sequencing, RNA was extracted from PBMCs in TRIzol. The diagnosis of Graves' disease was made according to American Thyroid Association guidelines. The patients came from an endocrinology department in Xi'an, China. Each patient gave approximately 10 milliliters of peripheral blood, collected in an EDTA anticoagulant tube. PBMCs were isolated by Ficoll Paque Plus density gradient separation without further T cell sorting. An Agilent 2100 Bioanalyzer and agarose gel were used to assess RNA quality, and a NanoDrop 2000 was used to measure RNA concentration.

The library relied on multiplex PCR. Sequencing was performed on an Illumina HiSeq 4000. iRepertoire HTBI primers and Arm-PCR amplification of CDR3 regions were used to construct TCR beta libraries. Before sequencing, the PCR products underwent gel purification. The published analysis was carried out like this. Across samples, around 62 TRBV and 13 to 15 TRBJ segments were identified and used for gene usage analysis of CDR3 amino acid clonotypes. Filtered high-quality paired reads were merged into contigs using COPE and FqMerger. BLAST was used to align contigs to IMGT TRBV, TRBD and TRBJ reference genes, with CDR3 defined following IMGT. Clonotypes above 0.1% frequency were classified as highly expanded clones. Repertoire diversity was measured by Shannon entropy, and V-J evenness by the Gini coefficient. A clonotype found in more than one individual was treated as public. TCRdb ran its own pipeline on the public reads, namely fastp trimming at Q25 and MiXCR clone calling, and kept in-frame beta chains. Every CDR3 protein is listed once, alongside the most common genes and DNA of its rows. The V and J calls come from TCRdb's annotation, not from the publication. In all, the sample holds about 660,000 distinct CDR3 sequences, and roughly 30% of those were seen once. The ten largest make up around 42% of the sample.

This sample was taken from a study of regulatory T cells in long-lasting Graves disease (dated by TCRdb to about 2021). For the study in its entirety: Persistent Graves' disease was defined as antithyroid drug treatment for over 5 years with persistently positive TSH receptor autoantibodies. This study used TCR sequencing and RNA sequencing of peripheral blood to compare persistent Graves' disease patients against newly diagnosed Graves' disease patients. The study took place in China and was registered as a clinical trial. TCR sequencing covered about 13 persistent and around 20 newly diagnosed Graves' disease patients, 33 samples in total. Antithyroid drugs had been taken for approximately 9.7 years on average by persistent Graves' disease patients in the clinical cohort.

Broader findings and caveats from the paper: Persistent patients shared more public clonotypes among themselves (fewer than 3,000) than newly diagnosed patients did (over 900). Lower TCR Shannon entropy and fewer highly expanded clones were observed in persistent Graves' disease patients than in newly diagnosed patients, which suggested clonal expansion. Sequencing and analysis were limited to the TCR beta chain. As a limitation, the authors acknowledged that the small sample size may reduce accuracy. Only peripheral blood was studied, because thyroid tissue, the primary lesion, was inaccessible.

The sample here was peripheral blood mononuclear cells (PBMCs), taken when the disease was refractory, from a patient treated with antithyroid drugs. The sequence derives from a female donor with Graves disease.

This receptor has the CDR3 CASSLGFGGDGYTF. Here is the DNA: TGTGCCAGCAGTTTAGGCTTCGGAGGCGATGGCTACACCTTC. The sequence is built from TRBV12-3 or TRBV12-4 and TRBJ1-2; the D gene lacks a confident call. V is clipped by 1 base and J by 6 bases, and the sequence between their germline boundaries is 12 bases long. From the cysteine through the phenylalanine, the CDR3 covers 14 amino acids. Only the CDR3 DNA is retained, 42 bases long and in frame from the first base.